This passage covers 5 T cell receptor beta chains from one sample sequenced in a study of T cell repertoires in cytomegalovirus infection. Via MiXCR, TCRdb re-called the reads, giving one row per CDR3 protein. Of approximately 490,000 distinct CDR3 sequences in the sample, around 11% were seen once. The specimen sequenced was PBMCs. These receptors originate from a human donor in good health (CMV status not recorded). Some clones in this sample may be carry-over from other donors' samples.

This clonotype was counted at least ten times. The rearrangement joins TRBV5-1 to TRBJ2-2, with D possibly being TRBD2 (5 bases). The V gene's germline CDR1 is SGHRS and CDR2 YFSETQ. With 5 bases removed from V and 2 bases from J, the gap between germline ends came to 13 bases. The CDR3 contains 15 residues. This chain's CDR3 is CASSPNSGNTGELFF. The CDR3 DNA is TGCGCCAGCAGTCCTAACAGCGGAAACACCGGGGAGCTGTTTTTT.

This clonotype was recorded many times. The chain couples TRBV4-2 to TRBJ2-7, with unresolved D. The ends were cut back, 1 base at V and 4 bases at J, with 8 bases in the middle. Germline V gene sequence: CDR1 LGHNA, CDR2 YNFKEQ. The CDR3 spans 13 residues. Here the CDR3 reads CASSQVKDYEQYF. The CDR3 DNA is TGTGCCAGCAGCCAAGTTAAAGATTACGAGCAGTACTTC.

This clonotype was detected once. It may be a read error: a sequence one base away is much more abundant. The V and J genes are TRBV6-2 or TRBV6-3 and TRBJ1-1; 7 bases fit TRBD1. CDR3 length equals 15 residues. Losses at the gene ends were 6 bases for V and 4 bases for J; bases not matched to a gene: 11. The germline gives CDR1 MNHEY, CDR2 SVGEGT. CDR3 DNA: TGTGCCAGCAGCAGAGGGGACAGAACGATCACTGAAGCTTTCTTT. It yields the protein CASSRGDRTITEAFF.

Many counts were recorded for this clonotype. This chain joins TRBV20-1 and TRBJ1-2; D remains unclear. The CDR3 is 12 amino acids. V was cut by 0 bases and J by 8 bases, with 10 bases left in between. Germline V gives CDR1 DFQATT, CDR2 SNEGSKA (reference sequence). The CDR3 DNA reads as TGCAGTGCTAGAGAAGGGTCCCGGGGCTACACCTTC. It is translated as CSAREGSRGYTF.

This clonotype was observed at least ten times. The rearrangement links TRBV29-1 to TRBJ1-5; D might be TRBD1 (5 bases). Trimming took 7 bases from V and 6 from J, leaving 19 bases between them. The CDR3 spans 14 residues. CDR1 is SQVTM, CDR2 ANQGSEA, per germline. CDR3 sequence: CSAGWGDPSQPQHF. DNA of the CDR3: TGCAGCGCCGGATGGGGGGACCCCAGTCAGCCCCAGCATTTT.